This T cell receptor (beta chain) was identified during a study of cytomegalovirus exposure and HLA in healthy donors. The study, taken as a whole, reports: In a later analysis, common viral pathogens appeared linked to several of the most significant clusters.

On this clone itself: Its antigen is not known.

The primer mix had 60 Vbeta and 13 Jbeta primers. Measured with immunoSEQ multiplex PCR; TCRdb has only the in-frame clones, and not every one. This specimen shows some 41,000 clones; the ten leading clones hold 4%. Donors likely had unrecorded immune exposures despite being nominally healthy when sampled. The CDR3 covers 16 residues. The V gene lost 3 bases and the J gene lost 1 base, with 13 bases spanning the gap. CDR1 and CDR2 (germline): SGHNT, YENEEA. The receptor's source is a male donor in good health and CMV-seronegative. The rearrangement joins TRBV11-3 to TRBJ1-3; no definite D call. The sequenced sample was PBMCs. This CDR3 reads CASSFAVFLSGNTIYF. CDR3 DNA sequence: TGTGCCAGCAGCTTTGCGGTTTTCTTATCTGGAAACACCATATATTTT. The variable domain in full, completed from reference TRBV11-3 and TRBJ1-3, reads EAGVVQSPRYKIIEKKQPVAFWCNPISGHNTLYWYLQNLGQGPELLIRYENEEAVDDSQLPKDRFSAERLKGVDSTLKIQPAELGDSAVYLCASSFAVFLSGNTIYFGEGSWLTVV.